The clone carrying this TCR beta chain showed up just a few times. The antigen is unknown. The sample comes from a study of CD8+ T cells in alopecia areata. The CDR3 has 15 amino acids. Germline CDR1 and CDR2: MGHRA and YSYEKL. V shed 0 bases and J 9 bases; nucleotides not matched to a gene: 6. General observations from the study: Among the cells sequenced in scalp samples are also the resident alphabeta T cells of normal skin. Affected scalp, especially in alopecia totalis/universalis, had a higher clonality than normal scalp did.

Extracted RNA was reverse transcribed into cDNA, the sequencing template. TCRdb keeps only in-frame clones here, not all; method: immunoSEQ multiplex PCR. The table has 150,000 to 200,000 clones, about three fifths seen once. This clonotype was sampled from a human donor in good health. The chain is built from TRBV4-1 and TRBJ2-1; 9 bases are a match to TRBD2. The sample was CD4+ T cells sorted from blood. CDR3 amino acids: CASSQDLVAGAEQFF. The CDR3 DNA follows: TGCGCCAGCAGCCAAGATCTGGTAGCGGGAGCTGAGCAGTTCTTC.